One sample yielded the 2 T cell receptor beta chains listed below, sequenced in a study of long-term antiretroviral therapy in people with HIV. Researchers ran immunoSEQ v3.0 at survey level. Sequenced by immunoSEQ multiplex PCR; TCRdb stores in-frame clones only, minus some. The data show more than 15,000 clones, roughly 90% seen once. The sample consisted of unsorted PBMCs, taken 0.3 years after starting antiretroviral therapy. All receptors come from a man aged 55 to 70 with HIV.

The chain recombines TRBV6-1 with TRBJ1-5; D unresolved. Trimming removed 8 bases from V and 3 bases from J, with 8 bases in between. Germline-derived CDR1 and CDR2 are MNHNS and SASEGT. This CDR3 contains 12 residues. The CDR3 spells CASGQFNQPQHF. CDR3 sequence (DNA): TGTGCCAGCGGGCAGTTCAATCAGCCCCAGCATTTT.

This clone came up once. In DNA form, the CDR3 reads TGCGCCAGCAGCTTGTTTGCTGAGAACTACGAGCAGTACTTC. Protein: CASSLFAENYEQYF. The chain is built from TRBV5-1 and TRBJ2-7; D call uncertain. CDR1 SGHRS and CDR2 YFSETQ come from the germline V gene. The CDR3 has 14 amino acids. V was shortened by 1 base and J by 3 bases, with 11 bases between the two germline ends.